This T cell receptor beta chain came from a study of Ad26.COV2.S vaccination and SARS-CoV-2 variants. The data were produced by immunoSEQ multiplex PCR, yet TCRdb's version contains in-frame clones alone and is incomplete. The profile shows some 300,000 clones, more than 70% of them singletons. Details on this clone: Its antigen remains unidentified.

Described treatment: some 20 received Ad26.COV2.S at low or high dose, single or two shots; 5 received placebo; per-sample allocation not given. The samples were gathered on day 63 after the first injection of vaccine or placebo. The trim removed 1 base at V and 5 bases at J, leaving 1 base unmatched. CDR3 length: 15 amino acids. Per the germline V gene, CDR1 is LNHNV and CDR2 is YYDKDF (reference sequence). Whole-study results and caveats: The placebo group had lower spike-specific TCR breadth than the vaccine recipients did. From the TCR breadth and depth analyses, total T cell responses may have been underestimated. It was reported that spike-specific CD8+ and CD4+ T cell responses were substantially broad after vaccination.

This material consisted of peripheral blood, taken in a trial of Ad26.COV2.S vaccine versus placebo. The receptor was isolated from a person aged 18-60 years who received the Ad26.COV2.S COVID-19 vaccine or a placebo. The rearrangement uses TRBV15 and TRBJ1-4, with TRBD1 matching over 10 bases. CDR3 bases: TGTGCCACCAGCAGAGGGACAGGGGGAAATGAAAAACTGTTTTTT. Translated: CATSRGTGGNEKLFF.